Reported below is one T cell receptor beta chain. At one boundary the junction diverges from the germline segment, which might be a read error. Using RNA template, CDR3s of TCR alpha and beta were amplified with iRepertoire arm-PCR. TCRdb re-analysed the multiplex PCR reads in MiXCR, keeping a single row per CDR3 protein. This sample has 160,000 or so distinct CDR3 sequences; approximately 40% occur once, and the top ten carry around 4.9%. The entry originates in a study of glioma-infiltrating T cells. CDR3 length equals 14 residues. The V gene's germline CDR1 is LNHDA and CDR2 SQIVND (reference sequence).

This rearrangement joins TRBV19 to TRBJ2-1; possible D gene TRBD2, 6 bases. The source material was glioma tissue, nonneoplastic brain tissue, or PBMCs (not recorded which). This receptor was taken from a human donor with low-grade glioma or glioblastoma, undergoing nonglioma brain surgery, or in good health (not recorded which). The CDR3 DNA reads TGTGGCAGTAGTATCGGGCTAGCGACGGATGAGCAGTTCTTC. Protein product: CGSSIGLATDEQFF.